The clone carrying this T cell receptor beta chain was observed a few times. TCRdb called the PCR reads again in MiXCR, with one record for every CDR3 protein. The data show 13,000 to 15,000 distinct CDR3 sequences, 46% seen once. The data were obtained in a study of tumor-infiltrating lymphocytes in oesophageal squamous cell carcinoma. V gave up 4 bases and J gave up 2 bases, with 12 bases separating them. The CDR3 is made up of 15 amino acids. Looked up from germline, CDR1 is SGHTA and CDR2 is FQGNSA. The specimen was blood. This clonotype was obtained from a male donor with esophageal squamous cell carcinoma. The V gene is TRBV7-2, the J gene TRBJ2-1; D is unresolved. Here the CDR3 reads CASSSMLTAYNEQFF. CDR3 nucleotides: TGTGCCAGCAGCTCGATGCTTACAGCCTACAATGAGCAGTTCTTC.